This entry lists 14 T cell receptor beta chains sequenced from one sample in a study of shared clonotypes between healthy human individuals. Sequencing was performed with immunoSEQ multiplex PCR; in TCRdb, only in-frame clones are kept and a portion is missing. The sample has roughly 1,100,000 clones, 65% to 75% seen once. The specimen was memory CD4+ T cells sorted from blood. Subset here: CD45RA-negative fraction. The receptors come from a young man in good health.

A few counts support this clone. CDR3 DNA sequence: TGCGCCAGCAGCTTGGAGGGACAGGGAAGCCTCCACTTT. It translates to CASSLEGQGSLHF. The chain employs TRBV5-1 and TRBJ1-6; 9 nucleotides match TRBD1. V was pared by 0 bases and J by 15 bases, with 4 bases of the junction left unmatched. The CDR3 extends over 13 amino acids. Per the germline V gene, CDR1 is SGHRS and CDR2 is YFSETQ.

This clone was recorded a few times. The chain combines TRBV30 with TRBJ2-6; D unresolved. Trimming removed 4 bases at V and 2 bases at J, with 12 bases between. Germline assignment: CDR1 GTSNPN and CDR2 SVGIG (reference sequence). The CDR3 has 15 residues. CDR3 amino acids: CAWNPGSAGANVLTF. CDR3 sequence (DNA): TGTGCCTGGAACCCCGGGTCGGCTGGGGCCAACGTCCTGACTTTC.

The chain joins TRBV10-3 to TRBJ2-5; D remains unclear. Trimming took 6 bases from V and 1 from J, leaving 9 bases between them. Germline values: CDR1 ENHRY, CDR2 SYGVKD. This CDR3 has 13 amino acids. CDR3 residues: CAIRARIQETQYF. The CDR3 nucleotides read TGTGCCATCAGAGCTAGGATCCAAGAGACCCAGTACTTC.

The V and J genes are TRBV19 and TRBJ2-1, with D possibly TRBD2 on 5 matching bases. CDR1 is LNHDA and CDR2 is SQIVND in the germline V gene (reference sequence). V lost 4 bases to trimming and J lost 1 base, with 14 bases between them. The CDR3 runs to 16 residues. The DNA for the CDR3 is TGTGCCAGTAGTAGTGTCCGGACTCTGTCCTACAATGAGCAGTTCTTC. Translated, it gives CASSSVRTLSYNEQFF. The full variable domain, in which reference TRBV19 and TRBJ2-1 provide the parts outside the CDR3, is DGGITQSPKYLFRKEGQNVTLSCEQNLNHDAMYWYRQDPGQGLRLIYYSQIVNDFQKGDIAEGYSVSREKKESFPLTVTSAQKNPTAFYLCASSSVRTLSYNEQFFGPGTRLTVL.

The chain carries TRBV10-3 and TRBJ1-2; D gene ambiguous. The V end lost 0 bases, the J end lost 5 bases, and 22 bases lay between the germline ends. Germline V gene data show CDR1 as ENHRY and CDR2 as SYGVKD. This CDR3 is 18 amino acids long. The CDR3, as DNA: TGTGCCATCAGTGAGTCGGACGTACGTACAATATTACAATATGGCTACACCTTC. Its translation is CAISESDVRTILQYGYTF.

V usage is TRBV10-2 and J usage is TRBJ1-1; 9 bases fit TRBD1. This CDR3 region has 15 residues. Germline CDR1 reads WSHSY; CDR2 reads SAAADI. Trimming took 6 bases from V and 2 from J; bases not matched to a gene: 7. The CDR3 here is CASRTQGAPNTEAFF. The DNA of the CDR3 is TGCGCCAGCAGGACACAGGGGGCCCCAAACACTGAAGCTTTCTTT.

The chain joins TRBV18 to TRBJ1-1; D might be TRBD1 (5 bases). The CDR3 extends over 14 amino acids. Germline values: CDR1 KGHSH, CDR2 LQKENI. Trimming pared 3 bases from V and 4 bases from J, leaving 12 bases between. CDR3 residues: CASSPVDKGTEAFF. Here the CDR3 DNA reads TGTGCCAGCTCACCGGTGGACAAGGGCACTGAAGCTTTCTTT.

This rearrangement joins TRBV5-4 to TRBJ2-5; 15 bases align to TRBD2. The junction had 8 bases not matched to a gene; V was cut back by 4 bases and J by 4 bases. Germline CDR1 reads SGHNT; CDR2 reads YYREEE (reference sequence). This CDR3 spans 17 amino acids. CDR3 in amino acids: CASSRGTSGGQGETQYF. The CDR3 DNA is TGTGCCAGCAGCCGAGGGACTAGCGGGGGGCAGGGAGAGACCCAGTACTTC.

This clone was observed a single time. The chain has TRBV4-3 and TRBJ2-2; D remains ambiguous. The V gene's germline CDR1 is LGHNA and CDR2 YSLEER. This CDR3 spans 13 amino acids. Trimming took 4 bases from V and 4 from J, leaving 7 bases between them. This CDR3 is CASSLSGTGELFF. CDR3 DNA: TGCGCCAGCAGCCTCTCGGGCACCGGGGAGCTGTTTTTT.

The gene calls are TRBV14 and TRBJ1-1; D is unclear. This CDR3 contains 13 residues. CDR1 is SGHDN and CDR2 is FVKESK in the germline V gene. The germline V and J ends were trimmed by 7 bases and 5 bases, with 14 bases remaining between them. For the CDR3, the DNA is TGTGCCAGCACCCTCTCGGCGGGGACTGAAGCTTTCTTT. Protein sequence: CASTLSAGTEAFF.

The chain links TRBV6-5 to TRBJ2-6, with D hard to call. CDR3 length equals 15 residues. V lost 6 bases, J lost 0 bases, and 9 bases lay in between. CDR1 is MNHEY and CDR2 is SVGAGI in the germline V gene. The CDR3 coding sequence is TGTGCCAGCAGAAATACTGTCTCTGGGGCCAACGTCCTGACTTTC. Protein sequence: CASRNTVSGANVLTF.

Only one count was recorded for this clone. The rearrangement joins TRBV14 to TRBJ2-1; TRBD1 is a possible D gene (6 bases). CDR3 length: 12 amino acids. Trimming left V 4 bases short and J 15 bases short, with 16 bases between. Germline V gene sequence: CDR1 SGHDN, CDR2 FVKESK. The CDR3 bases are TGTGCCAGCAGCCTTATACAGGGCGGTGCGTTCTTC. Translated, it gives CASSLIQGGAFF. Full variable domain (rest looked up from reference TRBV14 and TRBJ2-1): EAGVTQFPSHSVIEKGQTVTLRCDPISGHDNLYWYRRVMGKEIKFLLHFVKESKQDESGMPNNRFLAERTGGTYSTLKVQPAELEDSGVYFCASSLIQGGAFFGPGTRLTVL.

This rearrangement joins TRBV27 to TRBJ2-3; possibly TRBD2 for D (5 bases). Looked up from germline, CDR1 is MNHEY and CDR2 is SMNVEV (reference sequence). The CDR3 has 12 residues. Trimming cost V 2 bases and J 5 bases, with 5 bases left between them. In DNA form, the CDR3 reads TGTGCCAGCAGTTTAGCGGGAGATACGCAGTATTTT. Translation: CASSLAGDTQYF.

The chain carries TRBV5-1 and TRBJ2-3; TRBD2 aligns across 12 bases. With 3 bases clipped from V and 6 bases from J, the junction kept 5 bases outside the gene matches. CDR3 length: 15 residues. Germline-derived CDR1 and CDR2 are SGHRS and YFSETQ. The CDR3 spells CASSSTSGRVDTQYF. Here the CDR3 DNA reads TGCGCCAGCAGCTCGACTAGCGGGAGAGTTGATACGCAGTATTTT.